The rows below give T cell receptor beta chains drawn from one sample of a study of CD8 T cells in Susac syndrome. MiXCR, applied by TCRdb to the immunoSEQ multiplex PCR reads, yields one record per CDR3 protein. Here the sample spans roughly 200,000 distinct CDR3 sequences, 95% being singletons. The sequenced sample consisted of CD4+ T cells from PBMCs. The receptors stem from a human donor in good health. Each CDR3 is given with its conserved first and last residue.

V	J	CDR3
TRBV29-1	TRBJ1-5	CSVGNSNQPQHF
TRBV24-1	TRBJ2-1	CATSPGTGDRNEQFF
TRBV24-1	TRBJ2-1	CATSEETGTAPRNEQFF
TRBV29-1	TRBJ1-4	CSVEAGGEKLFF
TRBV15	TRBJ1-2	CATHSRAEPTYGYTF
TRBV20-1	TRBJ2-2	CSARDQLAGNTGELFF
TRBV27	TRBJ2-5	CASRLSQGDQETQYF
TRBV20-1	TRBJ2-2	CSAWGLEGHNTGELFF
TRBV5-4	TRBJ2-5	CASSLASGGTGETQYF
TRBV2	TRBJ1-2	CASSEGQGADGYTF
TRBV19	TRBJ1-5	CASSILAGQPQHF
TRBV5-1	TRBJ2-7	CASSLDRTEYEQYF
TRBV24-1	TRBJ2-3	CATQSGLGPDTQYF
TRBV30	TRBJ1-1	CAGRTGQNTEAFF
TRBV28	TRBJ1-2	CASSLGFQTGYTF
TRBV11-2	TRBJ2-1	CASSLTGTTDNEQFF
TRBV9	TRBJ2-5	CASSVRGGQETQYF